A single sample is the source of the 8 T cell receptor beta chains below, sequenced in a study of siplizumab effects on memory and regulatory T cells. The table came from immunoSEQ multiplex PCR; TCRdb's copy has only in-frame clones and leaves some out. The sample lists tens of thousands of clones, 85% to 95% occurring once. Material: CD8+ T cells sorted from blood. The source of these receptors is a human donor in good health.

The table lists this clone with a count of one. The chain's CDR3 is CASSILAGEVSAETQYF. In DNA form, the CDR3 reads TGTGCCAGTAGTATCCTAGCGGGAGAGGTTTCGGCGGAGACCCAGTACTTC. The chain is built from TRBV19 and TRBJ2-5, with 10 bases fitting TRBD2. V lost 3 bases and J lost 5; bases outside the gene matches: 12. The CDR3 covers 17 residues. Germline lookup yields CDR1 LNHDA and CDR2 SQIVND (reference sequence).

The chain links TRBV14 to TRBJ1-1; D perhaps matches TRBD1 (5 bases). CDR3 size: 16 residues. V was cut by 0 bases and J by 3 bases, with 14 bases left in between. CDR1 and CDR2 (germline): SGHDN, FVKESK. The chain's CDR3 is CASSQEARQTYTEAFF. DNA for the CDR3: TGTGCCAGCAGCCAAGAAGCGAGACAGACTTACACTGAAGCTTTCTTT.

V is TRBV5-6 and J is TRBJ2-4, with D tentatively TRBD2 (5 bases). This CDR3 has 15 residues. Trimming removed 2 bases at V and 2 bases at J, with 11 bases between. Looked up from germline, CDR1 is SGHDT and CDR2 is YYEEEE. This CDR3 reads CASSFGIFTKNIQYF. The DNA for the CDR3 is TGTGCCAGCAGCTTCGGGATATTCACCAAAAACATTCAGTACTTC.

The chain is built from TRBV18 and TRBJ2-7; TRBD2 matches at 7 bases. J gave up 3 bases and V 3 bases, and 5 bases lay outside the gene matches. In germline, CDR1 is KGHSH, CDR2 LQKENI. This CDR3 is 14 amino acids long. CDR3 bases: TGTGCCAGCTCACCGTCGACTAGCTACTACGAGCAGTACTTC. Translated: CASSPSTSYYEQYF.

The chain employs TRBV15 and TRBJ2-5; 10 positions agree with TRBD2. The CDR3 spans 15 residues. Germline V CDR1 and CDR2: LNHNV, YYDKDF (reference sequence). Trimming took 5 bases from V and 1 from J; bases not matched to a gene: 4. CDR3 nucleotide sequence: TGTGCCACCAGCCGGCTAGCGGGAGCCCAAGAGACCCAGTACTTC. It yields the protein CATSRLAGAQETQYF.

The chain employs TRBV9 and TRBJ2-3; D unresolved. Germline loops: CDR1 SGDLS, CDR2 YYNGEE. The V end lost 0 bases, the J end lost 0 bases, and 11 bases lay between the germline ends. The length of the CDR3 is 16 residues. The CDR3 DNA reads as TGTGCCAGCAGCGTAGGGCGGTGGGCAAGCACAGATACGCAGTATTTT. Translated, it gives CASSVGRWASTDTQYF.

The CDR3, as DNA: TGTGCCAGCAGCTTAGTAGGGGGAGTGAGCGACGAGCAGTACTTC. Protein sequence: CASSLVGGVSDEQYF. The chain employs TRBV7-8 and TRBJ2-7; maybe TRBD1 (6 bases). This CDR3 is 15 amino acids long. Trimming cost V 1 base and J 5 bases, with 15 bases left between them. CDR1 is SGHVS, CDR2 FQNEAQ, per germline.

The CDR3 here is CASSLGGLAGEQFF. The CDR3 DNA follows: TGTGCCAGCAGCTTAGGAGGACTAGCGGGTGAGCAGTTCTTC. V gene TRBV7-9 combines with J gene TRBJ2-1, with 11 positions matching TRBD2. Trimming removed 1 base from V and 9 bases from J; junction bases left unmatched: 2. This CDR3 comprises 14 residues. CDR1 is SEHNR, CDR2 FQNEAQ, per germline (reference sequence).